The entry below gives a single T cell receptor beta chain sequence along with its context. Its cognate antigen is unknown. The primer mix had 60 Vbeta and 13 Jbeta primers. Libraries were prepared by immunoSEQ multiplex PCR; TCRdb keeps only in-frame clonotypes and omits some of them. Among around 150,000 clones listed, 70% to 85% were seen once. These data belong to a study of cytomegalovirus exposure and HLA in healthy donors. The CDR3 sequence is 19 residues long. Germline V gene lookup returns CDR1 SNHLY and CDR2 FYNNEI. Germline trimming cut 5 bases from V and 4 bases from J; bases unmatched to any gene: 16. Study results and caveats: CMV serostatus was the only immune exposure information that was available. Specificity of a few CMV-associated chains for CMV antigens was verified in vitro. Sequencing likely produced, as an artifact, a cluster of highly shared sequence variants.

Sequencing was done on a sample of PBMCs. The sequence derives from a man aged 30 to 45 in good health and CMV-seropositive. V gene TRBV2 combines with J gene TRBJ2-5; 13 bases line up with TRBD2. The DNA of the CDR3 is TGTGCCAGCAGTCGACTAGCGGGGGGTGGTGTAGAGACTTTAGAGACCCAGTACTTC. This codes for CASSRLAGGGVETLETQYF.